The rows below give T cell receptor beta chains drawn from one sample of a study of shared clonotypes between healthy human individuals. Sequencing used immunoSEQ multiplex PCR; TCRdb keeps in-frame clones, though not all of them. The sample includes roughly 1,100,000 clones, around 75% of them seen just once. Sequenced input: memory CD4+ T cells sorted from blood. Receptor source: a man between 18 and 35 years old in good health. The CDR3 runs from the conserved cysteine through the conserved F or W. D genes are given only for firm matches. Expanded clones are given a class, and other clones once, few, many or no size at all.

cdr3_nt	cdr3_aa	j_call	v_call	clone_size	d_call
TGTGCCAGCGCCGGGGCACCCAATCAGCCCCAGCATTTT	CASAGAPNQPQHF	TRBJ1-5	TRBV5-8	NA	NA
TGCGCCAGCAGCCAAGGTGACGGTCGCTACGAGCAGTACTTC	CASSQGDGRYEQYF	TRBJ2-7	TRBV4-1	NA	NA
TGTGCCAGTAGTACTCGGCAGGGTTCTGGGAACTATGGCTACACCTTC	CASSTRQGSGNYGYTF	TRBJ1-2	TRBV19	NA	NA
TGTGCCATCAGTGACCCGACAGGGAGGTTCACTACAGATACGCAGTATTTT	CAISDPTGRFTTDTQYF	TRBJ2-3	TRBV10-3	NA	NA
TGCGCCAGCAGCTTGGGTGGCAGGGGAGAGGGCTACACCTTC	CASSLGGRGEGYTF	TRBJ1-2	TRBV5-1	few	NA
TGTGCCAGCAGTCCCACTAGAATCGTAGCCTACGAGCAGTACTTC	CASSPTRIVAYEQYF	TRBJ2-7	TRBV27	NA	NA
TGTGCCTGGGCCGGGACCTTCAGCTCTGGGGCCAACGTCCTGACTTTC	CAWAGTFSSGANVLTF	TRBJ2-6	TRBV30	many	NA
TGTGCCAGCTCATCATTACAGGGCTCTGAAGCTTTCTTT	CASSSLQGSEAFF	TRBJ1-1	TRBV18	few	NA
TGTGCCAGCAGCTTCCTCACAGGGGGCGGGACCGGGGAGCTGTTTTTT	CASSFLTGGGTGELFF	TRBJ2-2	TRBV11-1	NA	TRBD1
TGCGCCAGCAGCCAAGGGTTTAGCAATCAGCCCCAGCATTTT	CASSQGFSNQPQHF	TRBJ1-5	TRBV4-1	once	NA
TGTGCCATCACCCGGGGACAGGGACGAAACACCATATATTTT	CAITRGQGRNTIYF	TRBJ1-3	TRBV10-3	NA	TRBD1
TGTGCCTGGAAAGCAGCTAGCGTCGGACTCGAGCAGTACTTC	CAWKAASVGLEQYF	TRBJ2-7	TRBV30	NA	NA
TGTGCCAGCAGCCGACAGGGGCTTAACACTGAAGCTTTCTTT	CASSRQGLNTEAFF	TRBJ1-1	TRBV2	NA	TRBD1
TGTGCCACCAGCAGAGATCGGGGATTTGGAAACACCATATATTTT	CATSRDRGFGNTIYF	TRBJ1-3	TRBV15	NA	NA
TGTGCCATCAGTGAGTCAAGTTACGAGCAGTACTTC	CAISESSYEQYF	TRBJ2-7	TRBV10-3	NA	NA
TGCGCCAGCAGCTCCTCGGACAGAAACCAAGAGACCCAGTACTTC	CASSSSDRNQETQYF	TRBJ2-5	TRBV5-1	NA	NA